The source of this T cell receptor (beta chain) is a study of T cells in Graves' hyperthyroidism and ophthalmopathy. The V gene's germline CDR1 is SGHNT and CDR2 YENEEA. The CDR3 has 15 residues. Trimming at V came to 3 bases and at J to 5 bases, leaving 8 bases not matched to a gene. The source material, RNA transcripts, was used to amplify TCR beta CDR3 regions. The TCR CDR3 first-round RT-PCR relied on the HTBI primer set. TCRdb reprocessed the multiplex PCR reads via MiXCR and lists one record per CDR3 protein. The table shows about 700,000 distinct CDR3 sequences, with 14% occurring only once. This clonotype was detected many times.

The J gene is TRBJ2-3, the V gene TRBV11-3; 7 bases are a match to TRBD2. This receptor was identified in a woman under 30 with Graves' hyperthyroidism. The sample consisted of blood. The DNA of the CDR3 is TGTGCCAGCAGCTTGAGACTAGCCGGTGTAGATACGCAGTATTTT. Protein sequence: CASSLRLAGVDTQYF.